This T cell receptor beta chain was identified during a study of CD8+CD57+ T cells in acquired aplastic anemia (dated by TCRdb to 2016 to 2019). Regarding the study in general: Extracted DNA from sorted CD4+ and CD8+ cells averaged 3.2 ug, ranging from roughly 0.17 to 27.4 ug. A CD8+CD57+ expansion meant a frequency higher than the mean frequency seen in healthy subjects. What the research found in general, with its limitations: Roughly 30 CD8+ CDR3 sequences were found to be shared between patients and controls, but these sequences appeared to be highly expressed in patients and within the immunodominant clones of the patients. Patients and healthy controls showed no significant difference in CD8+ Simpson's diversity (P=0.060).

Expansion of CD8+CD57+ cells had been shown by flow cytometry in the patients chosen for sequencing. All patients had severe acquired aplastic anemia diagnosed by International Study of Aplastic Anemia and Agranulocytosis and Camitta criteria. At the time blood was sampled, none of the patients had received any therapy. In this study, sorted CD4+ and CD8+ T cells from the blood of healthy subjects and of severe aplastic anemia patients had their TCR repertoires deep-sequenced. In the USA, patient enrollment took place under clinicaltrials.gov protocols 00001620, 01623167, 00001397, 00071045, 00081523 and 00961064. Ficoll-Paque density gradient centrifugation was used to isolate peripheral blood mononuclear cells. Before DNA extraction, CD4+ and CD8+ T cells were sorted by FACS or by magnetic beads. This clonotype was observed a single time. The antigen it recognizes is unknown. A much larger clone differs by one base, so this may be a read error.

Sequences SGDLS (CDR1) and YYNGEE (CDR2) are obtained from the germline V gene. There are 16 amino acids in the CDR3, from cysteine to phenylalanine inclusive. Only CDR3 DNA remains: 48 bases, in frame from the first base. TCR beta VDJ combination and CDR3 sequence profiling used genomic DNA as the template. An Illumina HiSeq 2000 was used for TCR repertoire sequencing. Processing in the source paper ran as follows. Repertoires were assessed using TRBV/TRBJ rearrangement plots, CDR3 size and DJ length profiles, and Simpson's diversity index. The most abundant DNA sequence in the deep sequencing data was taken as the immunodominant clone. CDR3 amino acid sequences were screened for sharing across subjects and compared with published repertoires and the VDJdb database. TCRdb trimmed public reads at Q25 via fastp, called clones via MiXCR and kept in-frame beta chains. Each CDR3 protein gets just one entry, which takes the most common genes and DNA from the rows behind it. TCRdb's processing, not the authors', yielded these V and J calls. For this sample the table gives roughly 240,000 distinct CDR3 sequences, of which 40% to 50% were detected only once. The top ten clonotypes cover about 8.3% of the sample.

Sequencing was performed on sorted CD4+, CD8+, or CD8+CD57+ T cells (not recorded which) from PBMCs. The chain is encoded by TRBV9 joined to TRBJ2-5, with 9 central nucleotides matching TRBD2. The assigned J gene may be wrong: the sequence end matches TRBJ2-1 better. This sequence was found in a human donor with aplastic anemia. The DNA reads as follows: TGTGCCAGCAGATTAGTGTTAGCGGGAGCTTACAATGAGCAGTTCTTC. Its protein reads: CASRLVLAGAYNEQFF.